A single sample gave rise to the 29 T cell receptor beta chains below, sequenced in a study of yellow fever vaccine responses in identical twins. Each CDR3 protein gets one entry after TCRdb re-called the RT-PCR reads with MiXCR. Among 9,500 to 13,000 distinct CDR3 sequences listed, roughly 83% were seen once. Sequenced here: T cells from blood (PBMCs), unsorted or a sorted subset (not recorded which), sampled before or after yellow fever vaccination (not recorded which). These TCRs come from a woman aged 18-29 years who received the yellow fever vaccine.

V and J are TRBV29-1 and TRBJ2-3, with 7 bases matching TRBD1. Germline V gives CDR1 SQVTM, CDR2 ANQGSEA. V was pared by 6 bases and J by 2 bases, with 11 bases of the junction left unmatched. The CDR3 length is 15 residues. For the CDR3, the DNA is TGCAGCGTAGCCACCGGGACAGCGGCCACAGATACGCAGTATTTT. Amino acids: CSVATGTAATDTQYF.

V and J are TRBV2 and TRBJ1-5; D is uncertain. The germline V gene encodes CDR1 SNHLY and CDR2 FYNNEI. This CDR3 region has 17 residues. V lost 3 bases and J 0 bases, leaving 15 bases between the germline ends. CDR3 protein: CASSDFETEYSNQPQHF. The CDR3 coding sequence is TGTGCCAGCAGTGATTTCGAGACGGAATATAGCAATCAGCCCCAGCATTTT.

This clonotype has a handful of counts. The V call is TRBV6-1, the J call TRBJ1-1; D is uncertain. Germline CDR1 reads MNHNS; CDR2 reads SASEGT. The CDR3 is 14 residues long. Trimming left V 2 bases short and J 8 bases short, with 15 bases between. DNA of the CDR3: TGTGCCAGCAGTGAACTGAGGGTCAGAGCAGAAGCTTTCTTT. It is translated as CASSELRVRAEAFF.

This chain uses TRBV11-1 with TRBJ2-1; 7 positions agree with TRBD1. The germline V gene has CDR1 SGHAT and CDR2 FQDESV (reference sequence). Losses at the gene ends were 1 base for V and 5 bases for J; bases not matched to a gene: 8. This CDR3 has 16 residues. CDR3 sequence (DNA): TGTGCCAGCAGCTTAGAGAGGGGGCACGGTAACAATGAGCAGTTCTTC. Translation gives CASSLERGHGNNEQFF.

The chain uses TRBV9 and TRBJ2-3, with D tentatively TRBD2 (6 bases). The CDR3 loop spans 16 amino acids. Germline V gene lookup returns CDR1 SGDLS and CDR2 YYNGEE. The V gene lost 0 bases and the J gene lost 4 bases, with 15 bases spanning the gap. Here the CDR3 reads CASSVVGGYSPDTQYF. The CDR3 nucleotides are TGTGCCAGCAGCGTAGTCGGGGGTTATTCGCCAGATACGCAGTATTTT.

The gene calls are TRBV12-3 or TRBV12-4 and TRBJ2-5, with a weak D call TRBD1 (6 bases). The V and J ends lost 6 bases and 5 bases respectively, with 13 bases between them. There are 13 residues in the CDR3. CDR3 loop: CASRLQGRETQYF. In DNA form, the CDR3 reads TGTGCCAGCAGACTACAGGGCCGGGAGACCCAGTACTTC.

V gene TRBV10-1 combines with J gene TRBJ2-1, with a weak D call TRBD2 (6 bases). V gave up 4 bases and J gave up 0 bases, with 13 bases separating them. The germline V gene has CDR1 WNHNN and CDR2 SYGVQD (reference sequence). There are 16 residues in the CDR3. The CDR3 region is CASSGAGRPSYNEQFF. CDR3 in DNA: TGCGCCAGCAGTGGCGCAGGGAGGCCCTCCTACAATGAGCAGTTCTTC.

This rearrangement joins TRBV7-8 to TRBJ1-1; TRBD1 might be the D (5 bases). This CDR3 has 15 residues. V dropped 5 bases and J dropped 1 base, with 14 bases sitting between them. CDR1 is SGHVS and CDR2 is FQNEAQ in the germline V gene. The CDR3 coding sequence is TGTGCCAGCAGCCAGGGCCCCCCCGAGAACACTGAAGCTTTCTTT. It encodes CASSQGPPENTEAFF.

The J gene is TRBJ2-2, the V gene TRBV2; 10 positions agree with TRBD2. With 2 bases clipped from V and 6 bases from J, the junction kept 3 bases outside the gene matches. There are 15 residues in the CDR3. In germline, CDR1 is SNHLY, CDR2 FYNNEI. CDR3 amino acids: CASSESSGSPGELFF. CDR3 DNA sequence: TGTGCCAGCAGTGAATCTAGCGGGAGCCCCGGGGAGCTGTTTTTT.

CDR3 sequence reads: CATSREGRNYGYTF. The CDR3 DNA reads as TGTGCCACCAGCAGAGAAGGTCGTAACTATGGCTACACCTTC. V gene TRBV15 combines with J gene TRBJ1-2; D unclear. Germline lookup yields CDR1 LNHNV and CDR2 YYDKDF (reference sequence). Deletions cut 0 bases from V and 1 base from J, with 6 bases between. The CDR3 length is 14 residues.

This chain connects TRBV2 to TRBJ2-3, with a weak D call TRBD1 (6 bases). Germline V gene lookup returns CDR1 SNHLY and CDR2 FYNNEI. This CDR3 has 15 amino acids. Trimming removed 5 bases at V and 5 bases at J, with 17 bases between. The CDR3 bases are TGTGCCAGCAGTCAGGGGTGGGAGCCAAAAGATACGCAGTATTTT. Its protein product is CASSQGWEPKDTQYF.

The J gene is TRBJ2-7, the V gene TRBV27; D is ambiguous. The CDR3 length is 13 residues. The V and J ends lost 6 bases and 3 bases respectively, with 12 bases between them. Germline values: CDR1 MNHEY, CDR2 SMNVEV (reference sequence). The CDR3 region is CASSPTPGYEQYF. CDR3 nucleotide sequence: TGTGCCAGCAGCCCTACTCCTGGCTACGAGCAGTACTTC.

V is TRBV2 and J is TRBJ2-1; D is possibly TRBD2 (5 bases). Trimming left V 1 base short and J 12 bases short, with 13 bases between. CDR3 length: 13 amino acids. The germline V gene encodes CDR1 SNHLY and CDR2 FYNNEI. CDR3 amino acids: CASSEGSKTRQFF. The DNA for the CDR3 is TGTGCCAGCAGTGAAGGGTCTAAAACTAGGCAGTTCTTC. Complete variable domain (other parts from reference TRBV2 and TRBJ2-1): EPEVTQTPSHQVTQMGQEVILRCVPISNHLYFYWYRQILGQKVEFLVSFYNNEISEKSEIFDDQFSVERPDGSNFTLKIRSTKLEDSAMYFCASSEGSKTRQFFGPGTRLTVL.

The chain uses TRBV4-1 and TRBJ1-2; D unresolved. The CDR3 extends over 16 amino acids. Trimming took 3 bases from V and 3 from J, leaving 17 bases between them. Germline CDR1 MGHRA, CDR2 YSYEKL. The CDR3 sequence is CASSQDSHEADYGYTF. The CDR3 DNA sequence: TGCGCCAGCAGCCAGGATTCCCACGAGGCAGACTATGGCTACACCTTC.

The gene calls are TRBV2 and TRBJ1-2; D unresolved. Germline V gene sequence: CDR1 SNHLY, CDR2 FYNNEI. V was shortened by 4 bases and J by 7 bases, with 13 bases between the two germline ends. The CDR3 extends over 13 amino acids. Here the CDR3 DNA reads TGTGCCAGCAGTGTTACAGTCCGGCTTGGCTACACCTTC. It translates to CASSVTVRLGYTF.

The CDR3 is CSVGPHNPGGYTF. CDR3 sequence (DNA): TGCAGCGTTGGACCCCACAATCCGGGAGGCTACACCTTC. This rearrangement joins TRBV29-1 to TRBJ1-2; D is ambiguous. Looked up from germline, CDR1 is SQVTM and CDR2 is ANQGSEA. The CDR3 runs 13 residues. V was pared by 4 bases and J by 8 bases, with 17 bases between.

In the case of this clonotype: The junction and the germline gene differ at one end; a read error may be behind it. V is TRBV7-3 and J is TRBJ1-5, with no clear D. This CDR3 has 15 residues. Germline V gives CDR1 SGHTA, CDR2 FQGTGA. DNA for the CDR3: TGTGCCAGCACCTTAACTCCATATAGCAATCAGCCCCAGCATTTT. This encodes CASTLTPYSNQPQHF.

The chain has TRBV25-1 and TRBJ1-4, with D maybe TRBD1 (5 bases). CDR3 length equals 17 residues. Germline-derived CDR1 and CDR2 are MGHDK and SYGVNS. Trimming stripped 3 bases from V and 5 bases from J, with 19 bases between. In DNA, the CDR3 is TGTGCCAGCAGTGACGGGGCAGGGTTAGGCGCAAATGAAAAACTGTTTTTT. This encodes CASSDGAGLGANEKLFF.

The CDR3 protein is CASSGANEQFF. In DNA form, the CDR3 reads TGTGCCAGCAGTGGCGCGAATGAGCAGTTCTTC. The V gene is TRBV25-1, the J gene TRBJ2-1; D gene uncertain. The CDR3 sequence is 11 residues long. Trimming cost V 4 bases and J 7 bases, with 5 bases left between them. The germline V gene has CDR1 MGHDK and CDR2 SYGVNS.

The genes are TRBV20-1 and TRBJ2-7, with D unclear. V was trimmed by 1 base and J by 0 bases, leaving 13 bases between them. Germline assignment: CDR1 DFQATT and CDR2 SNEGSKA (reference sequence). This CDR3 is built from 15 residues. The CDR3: CSARGSGLFSYEQYF. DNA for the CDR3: TGCAGTGCTAGAGGCTCAGGTTTGTTCTCCTACGAGCAGTACTTC.

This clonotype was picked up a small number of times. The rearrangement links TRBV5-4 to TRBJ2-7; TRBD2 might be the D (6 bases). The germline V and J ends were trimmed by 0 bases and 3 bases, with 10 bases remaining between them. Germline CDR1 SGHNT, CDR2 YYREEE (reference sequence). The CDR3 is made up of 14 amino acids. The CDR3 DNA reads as TGTGCCAGCAGCTTGGGCGGGGATGACTACGAGCAGTACTTC. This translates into CASSLGGDDYEQYF.

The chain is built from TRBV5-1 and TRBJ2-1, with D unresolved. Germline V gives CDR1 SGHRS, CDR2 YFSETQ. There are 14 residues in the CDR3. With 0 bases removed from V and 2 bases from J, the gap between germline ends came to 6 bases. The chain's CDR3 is CASSLAETYNEQFF. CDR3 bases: TGCGCCAGCAGCTTGGCCGAAACCTACAATGAGCAGTTCTTC. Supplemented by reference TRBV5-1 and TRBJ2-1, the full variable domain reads KAGVTQTPRYLIKTRGQQVTLSCSPISGHRSVSWYQQTPGQGLQFLFEYFSETQRNKGNFPGRFSGRQFSNSRSEMNVSTLELGDSALYLCASSLAETYNEQFFGPGTRLTVL.

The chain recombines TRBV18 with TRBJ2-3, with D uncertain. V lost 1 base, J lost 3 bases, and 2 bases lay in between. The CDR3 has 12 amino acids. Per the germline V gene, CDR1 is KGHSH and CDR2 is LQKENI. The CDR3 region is CASSPRTDTQYF. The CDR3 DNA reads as TGTGCCAGCTCACCACGGACAGATACGCAGTATTTT.

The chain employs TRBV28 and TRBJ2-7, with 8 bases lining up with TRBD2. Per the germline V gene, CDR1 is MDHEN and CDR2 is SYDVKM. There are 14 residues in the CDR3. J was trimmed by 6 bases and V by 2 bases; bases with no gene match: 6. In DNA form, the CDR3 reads TGTGCCAGCAGTTTAGTCGGGGGGGCCTCCGAGCAGTACGTC. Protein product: CASSLVGGASEQYV.

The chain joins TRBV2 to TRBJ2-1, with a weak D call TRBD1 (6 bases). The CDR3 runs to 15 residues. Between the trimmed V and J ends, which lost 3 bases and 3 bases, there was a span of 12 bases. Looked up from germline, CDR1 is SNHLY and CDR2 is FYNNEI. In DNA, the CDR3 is TGTGCCAGCAGTGATAGCTGGGACAACTACAATGAGCAGTTCTTC. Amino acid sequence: CASSDSWDNYNEQFF.

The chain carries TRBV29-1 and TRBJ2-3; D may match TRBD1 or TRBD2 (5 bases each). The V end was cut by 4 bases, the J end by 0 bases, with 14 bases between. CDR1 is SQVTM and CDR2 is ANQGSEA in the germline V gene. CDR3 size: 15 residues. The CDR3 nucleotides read TGCAGCGTTGTGGGGGACGGGAAAAGCACAGATACGCAGTATTTT. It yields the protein CSVVGDGKSTDTQYF.

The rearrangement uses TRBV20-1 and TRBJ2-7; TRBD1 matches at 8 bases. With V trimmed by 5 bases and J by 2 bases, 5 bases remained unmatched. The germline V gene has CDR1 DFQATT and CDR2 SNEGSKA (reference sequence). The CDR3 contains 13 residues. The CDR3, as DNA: TGCAGTGCTTGGGACAGGCTGCCCTACGAGCAGTACTTC. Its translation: CSAWDRLPYEQYF.

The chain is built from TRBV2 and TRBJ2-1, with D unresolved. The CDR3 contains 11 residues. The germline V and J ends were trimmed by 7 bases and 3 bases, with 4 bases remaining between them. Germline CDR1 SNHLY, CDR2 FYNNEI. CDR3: CASIDYNEQFF. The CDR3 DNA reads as TGTGCCAGCATCGACTACAATGAGCAGTTCTTC.

This CDR3 reads CASSYDGANLNYGYTF. For the CDR3, the DNA is TGTGCCAGCAGTTACGACGGAGCCAACCTTAACTATGGCTACACCTTC. J is TRBJ1-2 and V is TRBV6-5; D call uncertain. The germline CDR1 and CDR2 sequences are MNHEY and SVGAGI. The V end lost 2 bases, the J end lost 1 base, and 14 bases lay between the germline ends. This CDR3 contains 16 residues.